This T cell receptor beta chain was profiled in a study of cytomegalovirus exposure and HLA in healthy donors (dated by TCRdb to 2016 to 2017). At the level of the whole study: An earlier analysis of roughly 630 of the donors reported roughly 300 Gb of sequence data and some 120 million unique TCR beta sequences from about 179 million T cells. About 280 gigabases of sequencing data and around 88 million unique TCR sequences made up an early release that covered 500 to 700 HLA-typed donors. Of the roughly 410 genotyped donors, 75% to 85% were placed in the genetic ancestry cluster associated with self-reported Caucasian donors. The study was designed to test whether signatures of past pathogen exposure could be identified by cataloging public T cell receptors. Using immunosequencing, the study profiled T cell repertoires from 500 to 800 subjects and related those repertoires to cytomegalovirus serostatus. Along with the approximately 700-subject first cohort, a separate validation cohort of around 110 different subjects was used. The study combined high-throughput TCR immunosequencing, statistical association of individual TCRs with disease status, and machine learning to predict cytomegalovirus infection status. A later analysis re-examined previously published TCR beta repertoires from about 700 donors and added high-resolution HLA genotyping to investigate patterns of TCR occurrence. The later analysis used no new phenotypic data to find candidate immune exposures, relying instead on TCR beta sequences and their occurrence across donors. To decide whether each TCR beta V gene segment behaved as functional or pseudogenic, an earlier analysis of 587 of the donors relied on high-throughput TCR beta sequencing. Donor age, sex, ethnicity and CMV serostatus were collected together with the repertoire data. In a later genetic analysis, genome-wide SNP genotypes for about three fifths of the 666 donors were used, and that subset was treated as a discovery cohort. All discovery cohort repertoires had been generated using a single sequencing platform. Class I and class II HLA loci were covered by the typing at four-digit resolution. The number of donors typed differed by locus, with about 629-630 for A, B, C, DRB1 and DQB1, roughly 520 for DQA1, 600 to 610 for DPA1, and approximately 470 for DPB1. Several DR-DQ haplotypes were handled as single units for association and clustering because linkage in the cohort was strong. Across approximately 400 genotyped donors of the cohort, an average of about 220,000 unique TCR beta nucleotide sequences per donor were sequenced, and approximately 17% of those sequences were non-productive.

Study-wide conclusions, independent of this receptor: An association between a missense DCLRE1C variant and V-gene and J-gene trimming of TCR beta chains was found in a later genetic analysis and replicated in an independent cohort. The presence/absence analyses assumed that sequencing depth was roughly uniform across donors, and that assumption may not be true. Linkage disequilibrium might explain the correlated functional status among segregating V segments, but an unknown experimental factor could not be excluded. Seventeen rarely observed V segments, including chromosome 9 orphons, were excluded from the earlier analysis of several hundred of the donors because counts were too low. According to a later genetic analysis, donors in an Asian-associated ancestry cluster had fewer N-insertions in productive TCRs than the approximately 670-donor mean. Most TCR sequences were seen in very few donors, while some public TCRs were found in many individuals. A cluster of highly shared sequence variants was judged likely to be a technical artifact of the sequencing pipeline. In vitro tests confirmed that a few of the cytomegalovirus-associated TCR beta chains recognize cytomegalovirus antigens. In both the original and validation cohorts, the classifier was reported to diagnose cytomegalovirus status with high specificity and sensitivity. Because HLA typing was unavailable for some donors at each locus, only the typed subset was used in association tests. Several of the top co-occurrence clusters appeared to be linked to parvovirus B19, influenza, CMV and Epstein-Barr virus, according to a later analysis. The cohort was sequenced for TCR beta chains only, and without alpha or paired-chain data the features that could be detected were limited. According to the authors, the approach could potentially be generalized to other disease states and immunological phenotypes. In a later analysis, HLA-associated TCR beta chains showed more clonal expansion and lower generation probabilities than non-associated chains that were equally common. A further reported finding was that TCR beta sequences accurately predicted the HLA-A and HLA-B alleles for most subjects in the first cohort. According to a later analysis, TCR association rates differed among HLA loci, with DRB1 alleles showing the most associated TCRs and HLA-C alleles showing the fewest. In an earlier analysis of around 600 of the donors, most TCR beta V segments appeared in productive rearrangements about 87% or about 30% of the time, broadly matching IMGT annotations. Immune exposure information for the cohort was limited to CMV serostatus. Strong co-occurrence of HLA alleles, especially DR and DQ, made assigning TCR associations to individual alleles difficult. The study gave a list of under 200 TCR beta chains associated with cytomegalovirus. Specific HLA alleles were associated with 15,000 to 20,000 TCR beta sequences at a false discovery rate of 0.05 in a later analysis. Some IMGT-functional V segments, including TRBV6-2 and TRBV6-3, could not be distinguished by the 87-base-pair reads and were therefore excluded. A later analysis found that most CMV-associated TCR beta chains appeared HLA-restricted, with HLA associations seemingly driven largely by CMV exposure.

Library preparation was by the immunoSEQ multiplex PCR assay. For the multiplex PCR, a mixture combining 60 forward primers for TCR Vbeta segments and 13 reverse primers for TCR Jbeta segments was used. Amplification of the CDR3 region of rearranged TCR beta genes was performed with a multiplex PCR assay on genomic DNA. Amplified TCR beta libraries were sequenced as 87-base-pair reads on the Illumina HiSeq System. As for the authors' bioinformatics: A later analysis counted 75 million to 100 million unique TCR beta chains across the 650 to 800 repertoires, and around 12 million of these chains were shared by at least two donors. A nearest-neighbor algorithm error-corrected the raw reads and collapsed the reads into unique sequences, merging closely related sequences to remove PCR and sequencing errors. CDR3 sequences were aligned to IMGT reference sequences to assign V, D and J gene segments. For a sequence to be retained, at least a six-nucleotide match to both a V gene segment and a J gene segment was required. Rearrangements were called productive when the CDR3 lacked stop codons and stayed in frame with V and J; all others were non-productive. CDR3 was defined according to IMGT convention as the region running from the second conserved V-encoded cysteine to the conserved J-encoded phenylalanine. Sequences without an unambiguous match to a single V gene segment were excluded from the earlier analysis of several hundred of the donors. An earlier analysis of fewer than 750 of the donors called V segments functional above 56.7% productive rearrangements and segregating when the between-donor standard deviation exceeded 5%. To diagnose cytomegalovirus status from the catalog of TCR beta chain sequences, a statistical classification framework was built. V and J gene assignment, in a later analysis, came from comparing TCR nucleotide sequences with IMGT/GENE-DB human TR gene sequences. Using the TCRdist pipeline, a later analysis assigned CDR3 sequences along with most-parsimonious VDJ recombination scenarios. In a later analysis, every TCR beta chain was defined by the combination of its CDR3 amino acid sequence and its V-gene family, and reads without a unique V-gene family were dropped. A later analysis removed 450 to 600 highly shared, low-generation-probability nucleotide sequences to deal with suspected cross-contamination and a sequencing artifact. In a later analysis, a clonal expansion index was calculated for each public chain from normalized within-repertoire ranks of inferred template counts. In a later analysis, generation probabilities were computed with a VDJ recombination model fitted to out-of-frame rearrangements, and the resulting probabilities were checked against IGoR. A later analysis scored TCR-TCR, TCR-HLA and TCR-CMV co-occurrence with hypergeometric tests, applying a repertoire-size bias correction to TCR pairs. In a later analysis, false discovery rates were estimated by permuting HLA or CMV assignments 20 times. In a later analysis, co-occurring TCRs were grouped using DBSCAN, with TCRdist sequence similarity added in when clustering inside HLA-allele-positive subsets. Repertoires with fewer than 30,000 or more than 120,000 public chains were left out of co-occurrence clustering, as were about 5 repertoires with anomalous nucleotide sharing. Imported from immuneACCESS, the table was reduced by TCRdb to in-frame sequences with V and J called. These copies leave out some clones; in studies compared against another copy, an unresolved V gene accounts for under half, and the cause of the remainder is not known. D and trimming were read from the DNA, whereas the V and J calls and clone size are those reported in that table. A total of some 140,000 clones appear in this sample, roughly 83% of them only once. The top ten clonotypes cover 2.5% to 3.5% of the sample.

The CDR3 runs 15 residues from the cysteine to the phenylalanine. Solely the CDR3 DNA is kept, with 45 bases framed from the first base. V is clipped by 6 bases and J by 5 bases, and the sequence between their germline boundaries is 17 bases long. The germline V gene provides CDR1 MDHEN and CDR2 SYDVKM. About this clone: Its target antigen remains unknown. There are no base qualities to consult, and no much larger clone falls within one base.

In total, approximately 690 healthy bone marrow donors made up the cohort. All cohort members were sampled while nominally healthy, although unrecorded immune exposures were likely present. The donor was CMV seronegative and belonged to the group of under 400 seronegative cohort members. Each donor provided a peripheral blood sample, and peripheral blood mononuclear cells were used for TCR beta sequencing. Genomic DNA was extracted from the blood cell samples with the Qiagen DNeasy Blood Extraction Kit. This receptor was taken from a female donor in good health and CMV-seronegative. Recombination linked TRBV28 to TRBJ2-1; TRBD2 could be the D gene, as 6 bases match. The sequenced sample consisted of PBMCs. The CDR3 here reads CASSPYTGVNNEQFF. DNA sequence: TGTGCCAGCAGCCCGTATACGGGGGTGAACAATGAGCAGTTCTTC.